The rows below give T cell receptor beta chains drawn from one sample of a study of identical twins. A single record per CDR3 protein comes from TCRdb applying MiXCR to the 5' RACE reads. This sample carries 400,000 to 600,000 distinct CDR3 sequences, 20% to 25% of them seen once, and the ten largest clones take more than 0.4%. This same sample was also taken into another study, of yellow fever vaccine responses in identical twins.

Source material: CD4+ T cells sorted from blood. These receptors originate from a woman aged 18-35 years in good health. Both conserved end residues are part of each CDR3. Fields, in order: J gene, clone size, D gene, V gene, CDR3 protein, CDR3 DNA. The D gene is left open where the match is weak. Expanded clones get a size class; other rows say once, few or many, or leave the size out.

TRBJ2-1	once	NA	TRBV9	CASSASAGGSGNEQFF	TGTGCCAGCAGCGCCTCCGCCGGGGGATCCGGCAATGAGCAGTTCTTC
TRBJ2-7	NA	NA	TRBV10-3	CAISGRGAPSYEQYF	TGTGCCATCAGTGGACGGGGGGCCCCTTCCTACGAGCAGTACTTC
TRBJ2-2	NA	NA	TRBV20-1	CSAKGLLNTGELFF	TGCAGTGCTAAGGGACTCCTTAACACCGGGGAGCTGTTTTTT
TRBJ2-3	many	TRBD1	TRBV5-1	CASSLGQASTDTQYF	TGCGCCAGCAGCTTAGGACAGGCGAGCACAGATACGCAGTATTTT
TRBJ2-7	NA	TRBD2	TRBV28	CASRDYSGNGLYEQYF	TGTGCCAGCAGGGACTATAGCGGGAACGGCCTCTACGAGCAGTACTTC
TRBJ2-4	many	TRBD2	TRBV5-1	CASSFSGSTAKNIQYF	TGCGCCAGCAGCTTTAGCGGGAGTACAGCCAAAAACATTCAGTACTTC
TRBJ2-7	NA	NA	TRBV20-1	CSAKGQRGGGYEQYF	TGCAGTGCTAAGGGCCAGCGAGGGGGAGGATACGAGCAGTACTTC
TRBJ2-1	NA	NA	TRBV9	CASSVEGQPSSYNEQFF	TGTGCCAGCAGCGTAGAGGGTCAACCGAGCTCCTACAATGAGCAGTTCTTC
TRBJ2-5	many	NA	TRBV24-1	CATSDFQETQYF	TGTGCCACCAGTGATTTCCAAGAGACCCAGTACTTC
TRBJ2-2	NA	TRBD2	TRBV3-1	CASSQDGRYTGELFF	TGTGCCAGCAGCCAAGACGGGAGGTACACCGGGGAGCTGTTTTTT
TRBJ2-3	few	NA	TRBV20-1	CSLPSLDQARTQYF	TGCAGCTTGCCCAGTTTAGATCAGGCGCGCACGCAGTATTTT
TRBJ1-3	NA	TRBD1	TRBV10-3	CAAGTVGNTIYF	TGTGCCGCGGGGACAGTTGGAAACACCATATATTTT
TRBJ2-1	NA	TRBD2	TRBV7-6	CASSPRTSGGHYNEQFF	TGTGCCAGCAGCCCACGGACTAGCGGGGGGCACTACAATGAGCAGTTCTTC
TRBJ2-1	few	NA	TRBV7-9	CASRPYSGRYNEQFF	TGTGCCTCACGCCCCTATAGCGGAAGATACAATGAGCAGTTCTTC
TRBJ2-1	NA	NA	TRBV12-3/TRBV12-4	CASGDETRSSNEQFF	TGTGCCAGCGGTGACGAGACTAGATCCTCCAATGAGCAGTTCTTC
TRBJ2-1	many	NA	TRBV6-2/TRBV6-3	CASSFGGWDEQFF	TGTGCCAGCAGCTTTGGGGGTTGGGATGAGCAGTTCTTC
TRBJ1-1	few	NA	TRBV11-2	CASSPRNGRNTEAFF	TGTGCCAGCAGCCCACGAAACGGCAGGAACACTGAAGCTTTCTTT
TRBJ2-1	few	NA	TRBV7-6	CASSLPLLANVNEQFF	TGTGCCAGCAGCCTCCCCCTACTAGCTAATGTTAATGAGCAGTTCTTC
TRBJ2-5	NA	TRBD1	TRBV5-1	CASSLESGGKETQYF	TGCGCCAGCAGCTTGGAGTCAGGGGGAAAAGAGACCCAGTACTTC
TRBJ2-1	few	TRBD2	TRBV29-1	CSVLRLARSSYNEQFF	TGCAGCGTACTAAGACTAGCGCGGAGCTCCTACAATGAGCAGTTCTTC
TRBJ2-3	few	NA	TRBV5-1	CASSLVRDTDTQYF	TGCGCCAGCAGCTTGGTTCGAGACACAGATACGCAGTATTTT
TRBJ2-2	NA	NA	TRBV7-9	CASSASGKGNTGELFF	TGTGCCAGCAGCGCATCAGGGAAAGGAAACACCGGGGAGCTGTTTTTT
TRBJ2-3	NA	NA	TRBV12-3/TRBV12-4	CASSLQADTQYF	TGTGCCAGCAGTTTGCAGGCAGATACGCAGTATTTT
TRBJ1-2	NA	TRBD1	TRBV5-5	CASSLRGGQTANYGYTF	TGTGCCAGCAGCTTGAGAGGGGGACAGACCGCTAACTATGGCTACACCTTC
TRBJ1-2	few	TRBD1	TRBV12-3/TRBV12-4	CASRPEWTGRFYGYTF	TGTGCCAGCCGACCCGAATGGACAGGGCGCTTCTATGGCTACACCTTC
TRBJ1-2	NA	NA	TRBV6-5	CASSHPPLYGYTF	TGTGCCAGCAGTCACCCCCCCCTCTATGGCTACACCTTC
TRBJ2-3	NA	NA	TRBV5-5	CASSSGHSDTQYF	TGTGCCAGCAGCTCGGGACACTCAGATACGCAGTATTTT
TRBJ1-1	NA	NA	TRBV18	CASSPAGFGEAFF	TGTGCCAGCTCACCAGCCGGCTTTGGTGAAGCTTTCTTT
TRBJ1-3	many	NA	TRBV25-1	CASSAGVLRNTIYF	TGTGCCAGCAGTGCGGGAGTCCTGCGGAACACCATATATTTT
TRBJ2-1	NA	TRBD2	TRBV29-1	CSVAGGPSYNEQFF	TGCAGCGTTGCGGGAGGGCCCTCCTACAATGAGCAGTTCTTC
TRBJ2-2	NA	NA	TRBV11-2	CASSYRRVYGELFF	TGTGCCAGCAGCTATCGGAGGGTTTACGGGGAGCTGTTTTTT
TRBJ1-1	few	NA	TRBV12-3/TRBV12-4	CASTRTALRAFF	TGTGCCAGCACAAGGACGGCTCTGAGGGCTTTCTTT
TRBJ2-3	NA	NA	TRBV5-1	CASSLALADPGRIMNTQYF	TGCGCCAGCAGCTTGGCTTTAGCCGACCCGGGACGGATCATGAATACGCAGTATTTT
TRBJ1-5	few	NA	TRBV7-9	CASSLDNNSNQPQHF	TGTGCCAGCAGCTTAGACAACAATAGCAATCAGCCCCAGCATTTT
TRBJ2-1	NA	TRBD1	TRBV10-3	CAIQPRSGQGTYNEQFF	TGTGCCATCCAACCCAGATCGGGACAGGGCACCTACAATGAGCAGTTCTTC